This TCR beta chain was documented in a study of T cell repertoires in cytomegalovirus infection. Study information: Evidence of both CMV infection and a matching HLA type came from public TCR beta signatures. Study-level points and caveats: Pooled public TCR beta family frequency picked out CMV carriers with the relevant HLA. Dominant in the ex vivo response were TCR beta clonotypes restricted by HLA-C and specific for CMV.

TCRdb re-called the reads through MiXCR, storing one row per CDR3 protein. The sample holds 80,000 to 130,000 distinct CDR3 sequences; around a quarter are singletons and the top ten take around 42%. In the case of this clonotype: Its antigen is currently unknown.

In germline, CDR1 is SGHTA, CDR2 FQGNSA. V shed 5 bases and J 5 bases; nucleotides not matched to a gene: 4. CDR3 length: 16 residues. The V gene is TRBV7-2, the J gene TRBJ2-3, with 16 nucleotides matching TRBD2. The specimen sequenced was CD8+ T cells from PBMCs. This clonotype was sampled from a human donor in good health (CMV status not recorded). Some clones in this sample may be carry-over from other donors' samples. DNA for the CDR3: TGTGCCAGCAGCGCGGGACTAGCGGGGGGGCAAGATACGCAGTATTTT. Its translation: CASSAGLAGGQDTQYF.